The 23 T cell receptor beta chains below all came from one sample that was sequenced in a study of T cell responses to AZD1222 COVID-19 vaccine. Repertoires were generated with immunoSEQ multiplex PCR, while TCRdb's copy carries only in-frame clones and drops some. Among approximately 89,000 clones listed, around 90% were seen once. Material: peripheral blood, obtained 28 days after the second AZD1222 dose. These receptor sequences come from an adult who received the AZD1222 COVID-19 vaccine.

The V gene is TRBV6-5, the J gene TRBJ1-1; a possible D gene is TRBD1 (6 bases). The CDR3 covers 13 residues. Germline V lookup: CDR1 MNHEY, CDR2 SVGAGI. Trimming removed 10 bases at V and 1 base at J, with 13 bases between. In nucleotides, the CDR3 is TGTGCCACCAACAAGGACAGGAACACTGAAGCTTTCTTT. Its protein product is CATNKDRNTEAFF.

This chain joins TRBV10-2 and TRBJ1-3, with D tentatively TRBD1 (5 bases). The CDR3 loop spans 12 amino acids. V lost 6 bases and J 4 bases, leaving 7 bases between the germline ends. Looked up from germline, CDR1 is WSHSY and CDR2 is SAAADI. The CDR3 DNA reads TGCGCCAGCAGCCCAGGGGGAAACACCATATATTTT. It translates to CASSPGGNTIYF.

The CDR3 DNA follows: TGTGCCAGCAGCTTACTAGCGGGAGGGCCCAAGGACGAGCAGTACTTC. It translates to CASSLLAGGPKDEQYF. The genes are TRBV7-9 and TRBJ2-7; 12 bases are a match to TRBD2. CDR1 and CDR2 (germline): SEHNR, FQNEAQ (reference sequence). The trim removed 2 bases at V and 5 bases at J, leaving 7 bases unmatched. The CDR3 is 16 amino acids.

The rearrangement links TRBV6-5 to TRBJ2-1; D is ambiguous. The length of the CDR3 is 14 residues. Trimming left V 7 bases short and J 8 bases short, with 18 bases between. Per the germline V gene, CDR1 is MNHEY and CDR2 is SVGAGI. The CDR3 region is CASTLYRVDYEQFF. The CDR3 DNA follows: TGTGCCAGCACACTTTATCGGGTTGACTATGAGCAGTTCTTC.

The chain employs TRBV27 and TRBJ1-1, with D possibly being TRBD1 (6 bases). The germline V gene encodes CDR1 MNHEY and CDR2 SMNVEV (reference sequence). The CDR3 has 15 residues. The germline V and J ends were trimmed by 2 bases and 2 bases, with 12 bases remaining between them. This CDR3 is CASSLGQGQNTEAFF. As DNA, the CDR3 is TGTGCCAGCAGTTTAGGGCAGGGACAAAACACTGAAGCTTTCTTT.

The V and J genes are TRBV28 and TRBJ2-2; weak D call: TRBD1 (5 bases). This CDR3 contains 15 residues. Trimming shortened V by 5 bases and J by 6 bases, and 16 bases separated the two germline ends. CDR1 MDHEN and CDR2 SYDVKM come from the germline V gene. CDR3 protein: CASSLPVGAAGELFF. CDR3 DNA: TGTGCCAGCAGTCTCCCAGTTGGGGCCGCCGGGGAGCTGTTTTTT.

The chain couples TRBV19 to TRBJ1-6; the D is unclear. The CDR3 length is 12 residues. V was clipped by 3 bases and J by 7 bases, with 4 bases between them. The germline CDR1 and CDR2 sequences are LNHDA and SQIVND (reference sequence). CDR3 protein: CASSIGNSPLHF. The CDR3 DNA sequence: TGTGCCAGTAGTATCGGGAATTCACCCCTCCACTTT. The entire variable domain, with the rest obtained from reference TRBV19 and TRBJ1-6, is as follows: DGGITQSPKYLFRKEGQNVTLSCEQNLNHDAMYWYRQDPGQGLRLIYYSQIVNDFQKGDIAEGYSVSREKKESFPLTVTSAQKNPTAFYLCASSIGNSPLHFGNGTRLTVT.

The chain employs TRBV19 and TRBJ1-4, with D perhaps matching TRBD1 (6 bases). Germline CDR1 reads LNHDA; CDR2 reads SQIVND (reference sequence). V lost 5 bases and J lost 3, with 13 bases in between. The CDR3 has 15 residues. CDR3 loop: CASSSNREPNEKLFF. The CDR3 DNA follows: TGTGCCAGTAGTTCGAACAGGGAGCCTAATGAAAAACTGTTTTTT.

This chain joins TRBV19 and TRBJ1-1; D might be TRBD1 (5 bases). Between the trimmed V and J ends, which lost 8 bases and 4 bases, there was a span of 17 bases. From germline, CDR1 is LNHDA and CDR2 SQIVND (reference sequence). The CDR3 extends over 14 amino acids. The CDR3 bases are TGTGCCAGTGGGCTCGGGAGGGGAGGCACTGAAGCTTTCTTT. As protein: CASGLGRGGTEAFF.

A few counts support this clone. The chain uses TRBV11-2 and TRBJ2-3; D possibly corresponds to TRBD2 (7 bases). Between the trimmed V and J ends, which lost 3 bases and 5 bases, there was a span of 15 bases. The CDR3 runs 15 residues. Germline CDR1 reads SGHAT; CDR2 reads FQNNGV. CDR3 coding DNA: TGTGCCAGCAGCTTGGAGGGGGGGCGGGGAGATACGCAGTATTTT. This codes for CASSLEGGRGDTQYF. Supplemented by reference TRBV11-2 and TRBJ2-3, the full variable domain reads EAGVAQSPRYKIIEKRQSVAFWCNPISGHATLYWYQQILGQGPKLLIQFQNNGVVDDSQLPKDRFSAERLKGVDSTLKIQPAKLEDSAVYLCASSLEGGRGDTQYFGPGTRLTVL.

This clone appeared a single time. This chain uses TRBV6-5 with TRBJ2-5; D is unresolved. Germline V gene sequence: CDR1 MNHEY, CDR2 SVGAGI. V was clipped by 2 bases and J by 1 base, with 8 bases between them. This CDR3 contains 14 residues. The CDR3 loop reads CASSYRSRQETQYF. The CDR3 nucleotides are TGTGCCAGCAGTTACCGGAGTCGCCAAGAGACCCAGTACTTC.

The chain combines TRBV6-1 with TRBJ1-2; 8 bases line up with TRBD1. With 3 bases clipped from V and 8 bases from J, the junction kept 5 bases outside the gene matches. The CDR3 is 13 amino acids. The germline gives CDR1 MNHNS, CDR2 SASEGT. This CDR3 reads CASSERDRYGYTF. The CDR3 DNA sequence: TGTGCCAGCAGTGAGAGGGACAGGTACGGCTACACCTTC.

This clone appeared a single time. The V call is TRBV30, the J call TRBJ1-1, with D possibly matching TRBD1 (6 bases). V lost 5 bases and J lost 10, with 11 bases in between. Germline CDR1 reads GTSNPN; CDR2 reads SVGIG (reference sequence). The CDR3 has 10 residues. The chain's CDR3 is CAWEQGGAFF. CDR3 bases: TGTGCCTGGGAACAGGGAGGAGCTTTCTTT. Looking up the rest from reference TRBV30 and TRBJ1-1 gives the full variable domain: SQTIHQWPATLVQPVGSPLSLECTVEGTSNPNLYWYRQAAGRGLQLLFYSVGIGQISSEVPQNLSASRPQDRQFILSSKKLLLSDSGFYLCAWEQGGAFFGQGTRLTVV.

The V call is TRBV19, the J call TRBJ1-4; 7 bases agree with TRBD1. Germline V gene data show CDR1 as LNHDA and CDR2 as SQIVND (reference sequence). With V trimmed by 5 bases and J by 14 bases, 8 bases remained unmatched. This CDR3 spans 12 amino acids. The CDR3 coding sequence is TGTGCCAGTAGTGCCCGACAGGGAGGTCTGTTTTTT. It is translated as CASSARQGGLFF.

This chain connects TRBV5-1 to TRBJ2-7, with TRBD1 matching over 9 bases. The V and J ends lost 4 bases and 5 bases, in that order; junction bases with no gene match: 13. Per the germline V gene, CDR1 is SGHRS and CDR2 is YFSETQ. The CDR3 totals 16 residues. The CDR3 spells CASSPLPPGQGNEQYF. The CDR3 DNA sequence: TGCGCCAGCAGCCCATTGCCCCCGGGACAGGGAAACGAGCAGTACTTC.

The V call is TRBV19, the J call TRBJ1-1; D ambiguous. The germline gives CDR1 LNHDA, CDR2 SQIVND (reference sequence). The CDR3 has 14 residues. Trimming cost V 2 bases and J 4 bases, with 11 bases left between them. The CDR3 sequence: CASSIPSFGTEAFF. The DNA of the CDR3 is TGTGCCAGTAGTATACCCTCTTTTGGCACTGAAGCTTTCTTT.

This chain links TRBV5-1 with TRBJ1-4; D remains ambiguous. The germline V and J ends were trimmed by 0 bases and 4 bases, with 7 bases remaining between them. Germline CDR1 and CDR2: SGHRS and YFSETQ. The length of the CDR3 is 14 residues. CDR3 nucleotide sequence: TGCGCCAGCAGCTTGGGGCAGAATAATGAAAAACTGTTTTTT. It specifies CASSLGQNNEKLFF.

This sequence joins TRBV7-6 and TRBJ1-5; D is unclear. V was trimmed by 0 bases and J by 0 bases, leaving 6 bases between them. CDR1 is SGHVS, CDR2 FNYEAQ, per germline. The CDR3 loop spans 15 amino acids. CDR3 amino acids: CASSLAADSNQPQHF. CDR3 sequence (DNA): TGTGCCAGCAGCTTAGCGGCGGATAGCAATCAGCCCCAGCATTTT. The full variable domain, in which reference TRBV7-6 and TRBJ1-5 provide the parts outside the CDR3, is GAGVSQSPRYKVTKRGQDVALRCDPISGHVSLYWYRQALGQGPEFLTYFNYEAQQDKSGLPNDRFSAERPEGSISTLTIQRTEQRDSAMYRCASSLAADSNQPQHFGDGTRLSIL.

The sample holds one count of this clone. The chain uses TRBV19 and TRBJ1-1, with D tentatively TRBD1 (6 bases). This CDR3 comprises 15 residues. Trimming left V 0 bases short and J 1 base short, with 9 bases between. Per the germline V gene, CDR1 is LNHDA and CDR2 is SQIVND (reference sequence). CDR3 residues: CASSIDQGKNTEAFF. As DNA, the CDR3 is TGTGCCAGTAGTATAGATCAGGGGAAGAACACTGAAGCTTTCTTT.

The chain couples TRBV7-3 to TRBJ2-1; D is undetermined. Germline V gene lookup returns CDR1 SGHTA and CDR2 FQGTGA. CDR3 length: 13 residues. Trimming shortened V by 5 bases and J by 6 bases, and 11 bases separated the two germline ends. CDR3 sequence reads: CASSPHGVNEQFF. In DNA form, the CDR3 reads TGTGCCAGCAGCCCCCATGGCGTCAATGAGCAGTTCTTC.

The V and J genes are TRBV12-3 or TRBV12-4 and TRBJ2-1; tentatively, D is TRBD1 or TRBD2 (5 bases each). The CDR3 is 13 amino acids. The V gene lost 3 bases and the J gene lost 4 bases, with 7 bases spanning the gap. CDR3 loop: CASSFGAYNEQFF. The CDR3 DNA is TGTGCCAGCAGTTTCGGGGCATACAATGAGCAGTTCTTC.

The V gene is TRBV7-3, the J gene TRBJ1-1; D remains unclear. The CDR3 totals 13 residues. Looked up from germline, CDR1 is SGHTA and CDR2 is FQGTGA. V dropped 5 bases and J dropped 1 base, with 8 bases sitting between them. The CDR3 is CASSPSGNTEAFF. CDR3 nucleotides: TGTGCCAGCAGCCCATCGGGGAACACTGAAGCTTTCTTT.

The V and J genes are TRBV6-2 or TRBV6-3 and TRBJ2-3; D is uncertain. V lost 2 bases to trimming and J lost 4 bases, with 13 bases between them. The CDR3 is made up of 15 amino acids. The germline CDR1 and CDR2 sequences are MNHEY and SVGEGT. The CDR3 DNA sequence: TGTGCCAGCAGTTACAAGGTCTGGGTCTCAGATACGCAGTATTTT. Its protein product is CASSYKVWVSDTQYF.